The present entry profiles one TCR beta chain with its context. The data were produced by immunoSEQ multiplex PCR, yet TCRdb's version contains in-frame clones alone and is incomplete. The table lists 25,000 to 35,000 clones, about 91% of them singletons, with around 7% in the top ten. This specimen belongs to a study of T cells in tuberculosis. The sample's time point: new active TB diagnosis, blood taken before or within 7 days of starting treatment. After removal of 6 bases from V and 3 bases from J, the junction contained 4 bases not matched to a gene. Germline V CDR1 and CDR2: SGHTA, FQGTGA. The length of the CDR3 is 14 residues.

The sequencing used PBMCs, collected at tuberculosis diagnosis. This receptor was taken from an adult with tuberculosis. The rearrangement joins TRBV7-3 to TRBJ2-2, with 7 positions matching TRBD1. The CDR3 reads CASSPTGYTGELFF. The CDR3, as DNA: TGTGCCAGCAGTCCGACAGGGTACACCGGGGAGCTGTTTTTT.